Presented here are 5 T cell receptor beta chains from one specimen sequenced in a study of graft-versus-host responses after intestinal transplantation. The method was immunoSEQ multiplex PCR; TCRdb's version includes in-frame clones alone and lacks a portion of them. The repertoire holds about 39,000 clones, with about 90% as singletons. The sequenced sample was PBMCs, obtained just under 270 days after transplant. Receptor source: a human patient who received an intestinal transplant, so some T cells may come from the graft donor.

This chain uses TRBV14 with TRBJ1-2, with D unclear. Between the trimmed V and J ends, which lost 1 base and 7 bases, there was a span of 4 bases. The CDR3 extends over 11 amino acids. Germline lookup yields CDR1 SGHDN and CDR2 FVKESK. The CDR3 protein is CASSQGIGYTF. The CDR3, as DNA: TGTGCCAGCAGCCAAGGGATTGGCTACACCTTC.

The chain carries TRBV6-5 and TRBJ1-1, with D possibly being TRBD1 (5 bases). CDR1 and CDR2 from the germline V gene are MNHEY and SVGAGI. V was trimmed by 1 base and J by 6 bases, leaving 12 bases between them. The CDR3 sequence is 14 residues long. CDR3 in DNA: TGTGCCAGCAGTTACTTTGAGGGAGGGGCTGAAGCTTTCTTT. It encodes CASSYFEGGAEAFF.

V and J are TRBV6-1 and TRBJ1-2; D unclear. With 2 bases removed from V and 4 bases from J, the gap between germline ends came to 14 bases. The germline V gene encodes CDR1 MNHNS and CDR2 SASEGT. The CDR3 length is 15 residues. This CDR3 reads CASSERRTALYGYTF. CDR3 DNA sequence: TGTGCCAGCAGTGAACGCAGGACGGCACTCTATGGCTACACCTTC.

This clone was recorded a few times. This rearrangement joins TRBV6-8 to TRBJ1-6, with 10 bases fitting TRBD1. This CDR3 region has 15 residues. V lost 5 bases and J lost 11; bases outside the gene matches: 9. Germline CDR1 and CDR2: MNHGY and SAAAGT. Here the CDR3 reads CASSEETGGAAPLHF. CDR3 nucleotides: TGTGCCAGCAGTGAAGAGACAGGGGGCGCCGCACCCCTCCACTTT.

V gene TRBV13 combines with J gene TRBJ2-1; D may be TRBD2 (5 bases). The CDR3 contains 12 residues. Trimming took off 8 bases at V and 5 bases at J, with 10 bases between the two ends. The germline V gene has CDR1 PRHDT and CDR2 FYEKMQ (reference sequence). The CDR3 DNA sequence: TGTGCCAGCGGCCAGGAGGACAATGAGCAGTTCTTC. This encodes CASGQEDNEQFF.